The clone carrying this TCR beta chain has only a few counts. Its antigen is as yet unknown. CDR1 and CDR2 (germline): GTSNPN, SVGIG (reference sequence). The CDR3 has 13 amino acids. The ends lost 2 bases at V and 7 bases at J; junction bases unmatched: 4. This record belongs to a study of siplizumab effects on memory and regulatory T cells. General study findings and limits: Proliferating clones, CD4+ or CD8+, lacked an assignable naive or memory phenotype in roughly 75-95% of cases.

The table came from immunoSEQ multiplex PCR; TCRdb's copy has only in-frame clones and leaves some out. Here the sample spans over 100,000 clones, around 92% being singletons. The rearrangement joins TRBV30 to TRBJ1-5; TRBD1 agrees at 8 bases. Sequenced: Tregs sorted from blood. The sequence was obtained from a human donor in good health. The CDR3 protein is CAWSPTGGQPQHF. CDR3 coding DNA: TGTGCCTGGAGTCCAACAGGGGGACAGCCCCAGCATTTT.